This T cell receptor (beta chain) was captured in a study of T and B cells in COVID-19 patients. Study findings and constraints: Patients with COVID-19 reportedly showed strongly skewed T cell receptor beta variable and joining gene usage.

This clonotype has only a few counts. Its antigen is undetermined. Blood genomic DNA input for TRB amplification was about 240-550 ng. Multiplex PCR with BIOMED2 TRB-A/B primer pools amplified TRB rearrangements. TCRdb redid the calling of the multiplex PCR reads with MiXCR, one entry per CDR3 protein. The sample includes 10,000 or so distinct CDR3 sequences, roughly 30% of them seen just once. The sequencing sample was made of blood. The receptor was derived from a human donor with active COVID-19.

CDR3 amino acids: CASSLSVLTQETQYF. CDR3 nucleotides: TGTGCCAGCAGCTTGAGCGTCCTCACCCAAGAGACCCAGTACTTC. The J gene is TRBJ2-5, the V gene TRBV7-2; no definite D call. The CDR3 has 15 amino acids. V lost 3 bases to trimming and J lost 1 base, with 12 bases between them. Looked up from germline, CDR1 is SGHTA and CDR2 is FQGNSA.